Listed here is a single TCR beta chain. The target of this receptor is not known. No much larger clone is present one base from it, and per-base qualities are unavailable. The germline V gene encodes CDR1 SGHRS and CDR2 YFSETQ. V drops 0 bases and J drops 3 bases, leaving 7 bases in between. The CDR3 holds 14 amino acids from the cysteine to the phenylalanine. Of the read, only the CDR3 DNA is kept; its 42 bases are in frame from base 1. Using the deep immunoSEQ assay, multiplex PCR amplified TCR CDR3 regions from genomic DNA. Genomic DNA extracted from each cell subset was distributed evenly over all wells of several immunoSEQ 96-well plates, and each plate served as one replicate. For sorted subsets, around 0.2 ug genomic DNA, equal to about 30,000 T cell genomes, was loaded into each replicate PCR. Purified libraries were measured with a Qubit 3.0 fluorometer, size-checked on a Bioanalyzer 2100, and measured again with the KAPA Library Quantification kit. Every immunoSEQ 96-well plate was sequenced on a separate single-read 150-cycle Illumina NextSeq 550 flow cell. Concerning the study's data processing: Because the immunoSEQ output included only junctional sequences and no quality scores, the filtering could not be the same as the filtering used for full-length reads. To assign V/J genes and CDR3, sequences were annotated using PyIR, a Python wrapper for IgBLAST v1.9, with IMGT germline references. Reads were removed for weak V/J assignments (E-value above 1e-6), missing CDR3, stop codons, out-of-frame junctions, or ambiguous translated residues. V3J clonotypes were defined as sequences sharing the same inferred V gene, J gene, and CDR3 amino acid sequence. The percentage overlap between two repertoires was calculated by dividing the number of shared unique clonotypes by the size of the smaller repertoire. RTK rarefaction, the Chao1 estimator, and Recon v2.1 estimates of unobserved clonotypes were used to assess repertoire richness. For all TCRbeta clonotypes obtained by the gDNA method from four donors, generation probabilities were computed with OLGA. TCRdb's version of the immuneACCESS table is confined to in-frame rearrangements and falls short of the full clone set. An unresolved V gene accounts for under half of the shortfall where checked; the remainder is of unknown origin. For V, J and clone size, that table is used; D and trimming come from the DNA. The sample table contains about 2.3 million clones; only one count was recorded for approximately 93% of them. The top ten clonotypes cover 0.39% of the sample.

The entry originates in a study of shared clonotypes between healthy human individuals (dated by TCRdb to between 2020 and 2021). As for the study more broadly: The cohort included a few men and a couple of women between 18 and 49 years of age. For each donor, CD4 naive and CD4 memory were each run on three plates, CD8 naive on two plates, and CD8 memory on one plate. The study deeply sequenced blood TCR repertoires of about 5 healthy adults to estimate repertoire size and the extent of clonotype sharing between individuals. To increase sequencing depth and limit assay-specific biases, TCR repertoire library preparation and sequencing were carried out by different laboratories using diverse techniques. Each donor's leukapheresis produced roughly between roughly 0.85 and 10 billion PBMCs.

Study-wide conclusions, independent of this receptor: Across a few donors, about 5.2% of naive CD4, roughly 3.5% of naive CD8, 2.3% of memory CD4, and approximately 0.4% of memory CD8 clonotypes were shared. Sampling was restricted to blood, and TCR repertoires in tissue are likely to differ from TCR repertoires in blood. Compared with non-shared clonotypes, clonotypes shared by all four sorted-subset donors had higher generation probabilities. Naive subsets generally had larger estimated clonotype richness than memory subsets. Based on pairwise subsampling, the degree of clonotype sharing among donors was expected to be affected by sequencing depth. Rarefaction of sorted-subset datasets indicated incomplete sequencing despite the large sequencing depth. The small number of donors limited the genetic and exposure-history diversity represented.

Donors were healthy HIV-negative adults with no recently reported acute infections or vaccinations. Only Caucasian adults living in Nashville, Tennessee, USA were represented among the donors. CD4+ T cells were enriched through magnetic negative selection, after which naive cells were positively selected on CD45RA and the remaining negative fraction served as the memory subset. Blood was collected by leukapheresis, and PBMCs were isolated by Ficoll-Histopaque density gradient centrifugation and then cryopreserved in liquid nitrogen vapor phase. Purity and quantity of every magnetically sorted T cell population were checked by analytical flow cytometry. Genomic DNA was isolated from each sorted fraction and quantified by UV absorbance on a Nanodrop 2000c.

The sequencing sample was made of naive CD4+ T cells from PBMCs. In light of the paper, this sample's cell subset or site label describes: CD45RA+ positively selected. The chain employs TRBV5-1 and TRBJ2-1; the D gene cannot be resolved reliably. The receptor was derived from a man aged 18 to 35 in good health. Some clones in this sample may be carry-over from other donors' samples. The CDR3 region: CASSLDNNYNEQFF. The sequenced DNA is TGCGCCAGCAGCTTGGATAACAACTACAATGAGCAGTTCTTC.